The 11 T cell receptor beta chains reported below all come from one sample, sequenced in a study of regulatory T cells in long-lasting Graves disease. Through Arm-PCR of CDR3 regions and iRepertoire HTBI primers, TCR beta libraries were built. In TCRdb, the multiplex PCR reads were re-called with MiXCR into one record per CDR3 protein. The data hold some 330,000 distinct CDR3 sequences, with 12% observed a single time. The time point here: newly diagnosed GD, antithyroid drugs for less than 3 months. With RNA extracted from PBMCs as input, the TCR library was made. A further study also used this sample, focusing on T cells in Graves' hyperthyroidism and ophthalmopathy.

The sequenced sample was peripheral blood mononuclear cells (PBMCs), obtained at new diagnosis, from a patient treated with antithyroid drugs. These receptors were obtained from a woman aged 18-29 years with Graves disease.

This clonotype was observed at least ten times. The chain combines TRBV28 with TRBJ2-5; no definite D call. CDR1 is MDHEN and CDR2 is SYDVKM in the germline V gene. This CDR3 contains 12 residues. The V end lost 4 bases, the J end lost 7 bases, and 10 bases lay between the germline ends. CDR3 sequence (DNA): TGTGCCAGCAGTTCCCCCCCGGGGACCCAGTACTTC. Encoded protein: CASSSPPGTQYF.

Many counts were recorded for this clonotype. The rearrangement links TRBV28 to TRBJ2-7, with D possibly TRBD2 on 6 matching bases. Germline V gene lookup returns CDR1 MDHEN and CDR2 SYDVKM. V lost 6 bases, J lost 1 base, and 10 bases lay in between. This CDR3 has 13 residues. The CDR3 here is CASRLSGSYEQYF. CDR3 coding DNA: TGTGCCAGCAGACTTAGCGGATCCTACGAGCAGTACTTC.

This clonotype was counted at least ten times. This chain connects TRBV28 to TRBJ1-5, with no clear D. In germline, CDR1 is MDHEN, CDR2 SYDVKM. This CDR3 has 14 amino acids. The V end lost 7 bases, the J end lost 3 bases, and 13 bases lay between the germline ends. The CDR3 DNA follows: TGTGCCAGCATCCAGGACTTTGACAATCAGCCCCAGCATTTT. Residues: CASIQDFDNQPQHF.

In this sample, this clonotype turned up many times. DNA for the CDR3: TGTGCCAGCAGCAGACAAGGGACAGGGGGACAGCCCCAGCATTTT. Amino acid sequence: CASSRQGTGGQPQHF. V and J are TRBV7-9 and TRBJ1-5; 11 nucleotides line up with TRBD1. This CDR3 has 15 residues. The V and J ends lost 5 bases and 7 bases, in that order; junction bases with no gene match: 7. Germline V gives CDR1 SEHNR, CDR2 FQNEAQ (reference sequence).

The rearrangement joins TRBV18 to TRBJ2-1; D might be TRBD2 (6 bases). This CDR3 region has 17 residues. Germline CDR1 reads KGHSH; CDR2 reads LQKENI. The ends were cut back, 6 bases at V and 0 bases at J, with 18 bases in the middle. CDR3 protein: CASSGGTTGGSYNEQFF. The CDR3 DNA reads TGTGCCAGCTCGGGAGGAACTACTGGGGGCTCCTACAATGAGCAGTTCTTC.

The rearrangement joins TRBV5-6 to TRBJ2-5; D gene uncertain. TRBJ2-7 matches the DNA end more closely, so the J call is doubtful. Germline loops: CDR1 SGHDT, CDR2 YYEEEE. The CDR3 consists of 15 residues. The CDR3 reads CASSLVLGKGHEQYF. The CDR3 region has the DNA TGTGCCAGCAGCTTGGTCCTAGGGAAAGGCCACGAGCAGTACTTC.

This CDR3 reads CASSYSREYGNTEAFF. In nucleotides, the CDR3 is TGTGCCAGCAGTTACTCTAGGGAATATGGGAACACTGAAGCTTTCTTT. The V gene is TRBV6-5, the J gene TRBJ1-1; D remains unclear. CDR1 and CDR2 (germline): MNHEY, SVGAGI. The CDR3 is 16 amino acids. Trimming took off 0 bases at V and 1 base at J, with 12 bases between the two ends.

The J gene is TRBJ2-2, the V gene TRBV30, with TRBD2 matching over 7 bases. V lost 2 bases and J lost 2; bases outside the gene matches: 5. Germline CDR1 is GTSNPN and CDR2 is SVGIG (reference sequence). The CDR3 is 15 amino acids. The CDR3 spells CAWSHLAVNTGELFF. The CDR3, as DNA: TGTGCCTGGAGTCATCTAGCGGTTAACACCGGGGAGCTGTTTTTT.

This clonotype appeared many times. The rearrangement uses TRBV2 and TRBJ1-6, with 11 nucleotides matching TRBD1. V lost 6 bases, J lost 9 bases, and 10 bases stayed unmatched. CDR3 length: 16 amino acids. CDR1 SNHLY and CDR2 FYNNEI come from the germline V gene. The chain's CDR3 is CASRARTGGASSPLHF. DNA for the CDR3: TGTGCCAGCAGGGCCCGGACAGGGGGCGCTTCTTCACCCCTCCACTTT.

About this clonotype: The conserved closing phenylalanine or tryptophan is absent in this CDR3, likely reflecting a read error. The J gene is TRBJ1-1, the V gene TRBV5-1; D call uncertain. Germline V gives CDR1 SGHRS, CDR2 YFSETQ. With 0 bases removed from V and 11 bases from J, the gap between germline ends came to 11 bases. This CDR3 is built from 12 residues. This CDR3 reads CASSLEGVGAFL. CDR3 sequence (DNA): TGCGCCAGCAGCTTGGAGGGCGTGGGGGCTTTCCTT.

In its sample, this clonotype was seen many times. The chain employs TRBV12-3 or TRBV12-4 and TRBJ2-3, with 8 bases lining up with TRBD2. CDR3 length: 18 amino acids. V lost 2 bases and J lost 4; bases outside the gene matches: 14. CDR3 in amino acids: CASSLPLRSGGKSDTQYF. The CDR3 nucleotides are TGTGCCAGCAGTTTACCCTTGAGAAGCGGGGGAAAGTCAGATACGCAGTATTTT.